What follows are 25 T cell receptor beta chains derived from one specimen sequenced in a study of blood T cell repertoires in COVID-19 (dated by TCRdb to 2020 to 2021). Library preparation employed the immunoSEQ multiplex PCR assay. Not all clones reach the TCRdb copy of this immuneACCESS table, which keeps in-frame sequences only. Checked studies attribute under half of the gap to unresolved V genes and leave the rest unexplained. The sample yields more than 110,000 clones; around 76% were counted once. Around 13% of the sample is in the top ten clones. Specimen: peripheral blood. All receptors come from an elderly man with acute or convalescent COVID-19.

CDR3 sequence: CASSVTGFDSPLHF. The CDR3 DNA is TGTGCCAGCTCAGTAACAGGGTTTGATTCACCCCTCCACTTT. The J gene is TRBJ1-6, the V gene TRBV18; a possible D gene is TRBD1 (6 bases). This CDR3 is built from 14 residues. CDR1 KGHSH and CDR2 LQKENI come from the germline V gene. Trimming left V 5 bases short and J 8 bases short, with 13 bases between.

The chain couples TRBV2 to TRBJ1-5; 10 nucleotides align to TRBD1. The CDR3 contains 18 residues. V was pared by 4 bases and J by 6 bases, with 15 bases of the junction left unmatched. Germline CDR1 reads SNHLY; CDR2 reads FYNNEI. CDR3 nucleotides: TGTGCCAGCAGTGGGTCGGGACAGGGGCTTTCAAGGGGTCAGCCCCAGCATTTT. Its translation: CASSGSGQGLSRGQPQHF.

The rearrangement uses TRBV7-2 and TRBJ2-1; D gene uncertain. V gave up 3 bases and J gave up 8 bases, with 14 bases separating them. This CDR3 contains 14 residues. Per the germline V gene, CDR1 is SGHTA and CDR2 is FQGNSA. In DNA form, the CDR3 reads TGTGCCAGCAGCTTGACGCGGCAAAAGGATGAGCAGTTCTTC. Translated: CASSLTRQKDEQFF.

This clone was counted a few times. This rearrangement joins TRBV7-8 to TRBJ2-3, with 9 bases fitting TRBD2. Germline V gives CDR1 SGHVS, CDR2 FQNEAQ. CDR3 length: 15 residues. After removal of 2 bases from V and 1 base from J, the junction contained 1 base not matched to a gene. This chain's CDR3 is CASSLLAGGTDTQYF. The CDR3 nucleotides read TGTGCCAGCAGCTTATTAGCGGGGGGCACAGATACGCAGTATTTT.

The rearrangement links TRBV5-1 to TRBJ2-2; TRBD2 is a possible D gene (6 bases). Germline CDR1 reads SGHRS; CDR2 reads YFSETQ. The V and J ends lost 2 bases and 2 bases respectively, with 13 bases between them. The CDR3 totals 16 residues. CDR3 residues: CASSFPGSGNTGELFF. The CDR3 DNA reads TGCGCCAGCAGCTTTCCCGGGAGCGGAAACACCGGGGAGCTGTTTTTT.

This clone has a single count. CDR3 bases: TGTGCCAGCAGCCAAGATCTGACAGGGGGGAATGAGCAGTTCTTC. It yields the protein CASSQDLTGGNEQFF. The rearrangement links TRBV3-1 (or the pseudogene TRBV3-2) to TRBJ2-1, with 9 bases aligning to TRBD1. The CDR3 contains 15 residues. The germline V gene has CDR1 LGHDT and CDR2 YNNKEL (reference sequence). The junction had 4 bases not matched to a gene; V was cut back by 0 bases and J by 7 bases.

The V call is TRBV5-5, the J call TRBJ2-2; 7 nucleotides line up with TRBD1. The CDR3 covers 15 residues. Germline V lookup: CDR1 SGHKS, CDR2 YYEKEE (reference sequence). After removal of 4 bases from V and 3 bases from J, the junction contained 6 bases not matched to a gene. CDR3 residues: CASSMTGLHTGELFF. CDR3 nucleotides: TGTGCCAGCAGCATGACAGGGTTGCACACCGGGGAGCTGTTTTTT.

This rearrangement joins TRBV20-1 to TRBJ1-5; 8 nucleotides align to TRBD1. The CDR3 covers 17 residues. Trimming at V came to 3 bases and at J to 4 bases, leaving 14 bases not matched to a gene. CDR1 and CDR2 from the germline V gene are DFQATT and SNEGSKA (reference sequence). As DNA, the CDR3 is TGCAGTGCTAGTAACAGGGGGTACGAGGCGAGGAATCAGCCCCAGCATTTT. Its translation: CSASNRGYEARNQPQHF.

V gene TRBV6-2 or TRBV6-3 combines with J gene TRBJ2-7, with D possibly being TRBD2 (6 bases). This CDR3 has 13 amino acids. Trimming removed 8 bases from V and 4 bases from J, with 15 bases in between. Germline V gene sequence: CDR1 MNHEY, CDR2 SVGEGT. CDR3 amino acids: CASRPGGVYEQYF. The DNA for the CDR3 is TGTGCCAGCCGCCCAGGAGGGGTATACGAGCAGTACTTC.

The CDR3 DNA follows: TGTGCCAGCAGCCAAGGACAGGGGATTCGTACTAATGGCTACACCTTC. It specifies CASSQGQGIRTNGYTF. The rearrangement joins TRBV7-9 to TRBJ1-2, with 9 bases aligning to TRBD1. Trimming at V came to 5 bases and at J to 6 bases, leaving 13 bases not matched to a gene. There are 16 residues in the CDR3. Germline CDR1 reads SEHNR; CDR2 reads FQNEAQ (reference sequence).

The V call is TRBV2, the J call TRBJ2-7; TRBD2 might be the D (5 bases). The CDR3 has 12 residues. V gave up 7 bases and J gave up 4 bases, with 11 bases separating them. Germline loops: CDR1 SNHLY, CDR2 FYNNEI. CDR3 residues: CASIEGPYEQYF. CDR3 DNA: TGTGCCAGCATAGAGGGCCCTTACGAGCAGTACTTC.

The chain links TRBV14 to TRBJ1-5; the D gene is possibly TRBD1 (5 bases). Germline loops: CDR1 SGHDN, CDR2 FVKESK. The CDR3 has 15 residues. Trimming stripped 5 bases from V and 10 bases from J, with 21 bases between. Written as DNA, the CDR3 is TGTGCCAGCAGCTTACAGGAGCGAGACGTTGGACCCCAGCATTTT. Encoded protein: CASSLQERDVGPQHF. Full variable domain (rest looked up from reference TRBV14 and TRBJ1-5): EAGVTQFPSHSVIEKGQTVTLRCDPISGHDNLYWYRRVMGKEIKFLLHFVKESKQDESGMPNNRFLAERTGGTYSTLKVQPAELEDSGVYFCASSLQERDVGPQHFGDGTRLSIL.

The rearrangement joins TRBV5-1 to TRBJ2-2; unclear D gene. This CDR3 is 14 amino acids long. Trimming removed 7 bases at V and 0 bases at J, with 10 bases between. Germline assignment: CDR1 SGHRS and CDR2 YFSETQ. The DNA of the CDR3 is TGCGCCAGCGGCCAGACAACGAACACCGGGGAGCTGTTTTTT. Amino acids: CASGQTTNTGELFF.

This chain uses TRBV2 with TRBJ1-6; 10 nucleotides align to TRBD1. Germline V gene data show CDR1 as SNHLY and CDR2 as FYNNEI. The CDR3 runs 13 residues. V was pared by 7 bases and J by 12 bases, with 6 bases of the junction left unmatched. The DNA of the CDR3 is TGTGCCAGCAATGACAGGGGGCGGGTACCCCTCCACTTT. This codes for CASNDRGRVPLHF.

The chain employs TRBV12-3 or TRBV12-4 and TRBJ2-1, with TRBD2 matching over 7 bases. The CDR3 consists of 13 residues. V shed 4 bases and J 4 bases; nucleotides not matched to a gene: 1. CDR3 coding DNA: TGTGCCAGCAGTTCCGGGGGGTACAATGAGCAGTTCTTC. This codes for CASSSGGYNEQFF.

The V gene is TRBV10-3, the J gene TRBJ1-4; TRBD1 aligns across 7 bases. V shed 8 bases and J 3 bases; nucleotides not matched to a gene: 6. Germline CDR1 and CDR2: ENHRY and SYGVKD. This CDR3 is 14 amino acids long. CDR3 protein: CAIGTANSNEKLFF. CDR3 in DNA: TGTGCCATCGGGACAGCAAATTCTAATGAAAAACTGTTTTTT.

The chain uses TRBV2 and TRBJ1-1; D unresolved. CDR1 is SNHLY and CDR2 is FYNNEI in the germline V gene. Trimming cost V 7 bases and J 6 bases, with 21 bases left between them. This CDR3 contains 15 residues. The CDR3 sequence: CASTGMKSSVPEAFF. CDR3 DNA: TGTGCCAGCACCGGTATGAAGAGCTCGGTCCCTGAAGCTTTCTTT. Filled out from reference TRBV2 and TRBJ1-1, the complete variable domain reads EPEVTQTPSHQVTQMGQEVILRCVPISNHLYFYWYRQILGQKVEFLVSFYNNEISEKSEIFDDQFSVERPDGSNFTLKIRSTKLEDSAMYFCASTGMKSSVPEAFFGQGTRLTVV.

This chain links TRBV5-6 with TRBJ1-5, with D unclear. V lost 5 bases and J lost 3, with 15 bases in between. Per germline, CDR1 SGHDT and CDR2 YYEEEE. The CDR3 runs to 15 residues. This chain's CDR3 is CASSRFLGPNQPQHF. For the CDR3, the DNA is TGTGCCAGCAGTCGTTTCCTAGGCCCCAATCAGCCCCAGCATTTT.

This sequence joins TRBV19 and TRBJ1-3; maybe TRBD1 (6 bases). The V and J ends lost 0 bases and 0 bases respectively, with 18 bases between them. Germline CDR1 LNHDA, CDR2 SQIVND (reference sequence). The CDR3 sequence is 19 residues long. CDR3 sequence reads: CASSIDRGGTLHSGNTIYF. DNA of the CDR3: TGTGCCAGTAGTATAGATAGGGGGGGGACCCTTCACTCTGGAAACACCATATATTTT.

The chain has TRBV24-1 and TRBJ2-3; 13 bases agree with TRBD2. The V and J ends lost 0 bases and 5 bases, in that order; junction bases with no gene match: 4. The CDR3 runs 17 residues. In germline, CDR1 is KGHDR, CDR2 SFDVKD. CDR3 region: CATSDLTSGGGLDTQYF. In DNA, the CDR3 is TGTGCCACCAGTGATTTGACTAGCGGGGGGGGTTTAGATACGCAGTATTTT.

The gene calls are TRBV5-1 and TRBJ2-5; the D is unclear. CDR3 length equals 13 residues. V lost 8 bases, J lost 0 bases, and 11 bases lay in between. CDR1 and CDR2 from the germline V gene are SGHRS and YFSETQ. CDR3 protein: CASSRSDQETQYF. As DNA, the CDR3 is TGCGCCAGTTCCCGGAGCGACCAAGAGACCCAGTACTTC.

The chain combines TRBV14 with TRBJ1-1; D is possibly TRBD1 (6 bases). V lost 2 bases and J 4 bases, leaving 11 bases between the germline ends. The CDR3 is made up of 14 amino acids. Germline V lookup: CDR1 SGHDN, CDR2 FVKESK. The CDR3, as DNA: TGTGCCAGCAGCCAAATCAGGGGTGTCACTGAAGCTTTCTTT. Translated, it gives CASSQIRGVTEAFF.

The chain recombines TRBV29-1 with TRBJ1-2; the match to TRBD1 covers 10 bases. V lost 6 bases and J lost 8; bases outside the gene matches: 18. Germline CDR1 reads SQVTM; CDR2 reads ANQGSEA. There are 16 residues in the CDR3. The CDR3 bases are TGCAGCGTCGCTACCGATAGACAGGGGGCGAGGGGCGGCTACACCTTC. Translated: CSVATDRQGARGGYTF.

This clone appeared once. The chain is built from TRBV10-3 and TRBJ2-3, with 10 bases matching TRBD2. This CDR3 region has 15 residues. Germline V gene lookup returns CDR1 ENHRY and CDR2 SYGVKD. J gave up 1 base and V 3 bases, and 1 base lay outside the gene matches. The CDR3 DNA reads TGTGCCATCAGTGACGGACTAGCGGGCACAGATACGCAGTATTTT. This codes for CAISDGLAGTDTQYF.

In DNA, the CDR3 is TGCGCCAGCAGCCCGACAGTCCAAGAGACCCAGTACTTC. Protein: CASSPTVQETQYF. The J gene is TRBJ2-5, the V gene TRBV4-3, with a weak D call TRBD1 (5 bases). CDR1 and CDR2 from the germline V gene are LGHNA and YSLEER. This CDR3 is built from 13 residues. V was pared by 4 bases and J by 1 base, with 7 bases between.